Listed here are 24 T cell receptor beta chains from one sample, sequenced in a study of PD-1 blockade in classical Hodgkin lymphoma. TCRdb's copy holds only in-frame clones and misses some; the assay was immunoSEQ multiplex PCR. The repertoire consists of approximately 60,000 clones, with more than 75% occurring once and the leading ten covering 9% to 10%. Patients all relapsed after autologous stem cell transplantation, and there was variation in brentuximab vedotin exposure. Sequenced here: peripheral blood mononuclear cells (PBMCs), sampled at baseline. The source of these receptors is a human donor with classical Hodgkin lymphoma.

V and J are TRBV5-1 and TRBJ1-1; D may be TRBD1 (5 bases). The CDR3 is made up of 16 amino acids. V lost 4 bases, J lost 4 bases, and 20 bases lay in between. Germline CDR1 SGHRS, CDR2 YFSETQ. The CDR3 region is CASSTTVGAGGTEAFF. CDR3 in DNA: TGCGCCAGCAGCACAACAGTCGGGGCCGGTGGCACTGAAGCTTTCTTT.

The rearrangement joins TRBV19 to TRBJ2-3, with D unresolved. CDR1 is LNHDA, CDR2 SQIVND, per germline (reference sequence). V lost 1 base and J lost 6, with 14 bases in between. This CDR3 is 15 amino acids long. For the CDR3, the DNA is TGTGCCAGTAGTATAGGGTGGGCAGCTCGCGATACGCAGTATTTT. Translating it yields CASSIGWAARDTQYF. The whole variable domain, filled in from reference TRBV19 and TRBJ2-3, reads DGGITQSPKYLFRKEGQNVTLSCEQNLNHDAMYWYRQDPGQGLRLIYYSQIVNDFQKGDIAEGYSVSREKKESFPLTVTSAQKNPTAFYLCASSIGWAARDTQYFGPGTRLTVL.

The CDR3 sequence: CASSFSGNEQYF. The CDR3 DNA follows: TGTGCCAGCAGTTTCTCAGGGAACGAGCAGTACTTC. This chain connects TRBV27 to TRBJ2-7; D perhaps matches TRBD1 (5 bases). Germline V gene sequence: CDR1 MNHEY, CDR2 SMNVEV (reference sequence). V was pared by 3 bases and J by 5 bases, with 8 bases between. The CDR3 extends over 12 amino acids.

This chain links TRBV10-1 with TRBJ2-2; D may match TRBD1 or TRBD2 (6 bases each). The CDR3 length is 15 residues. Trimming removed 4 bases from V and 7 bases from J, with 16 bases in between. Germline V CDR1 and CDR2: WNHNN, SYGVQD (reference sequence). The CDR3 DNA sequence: TGCGCCAGCAGTGTGTCCGGGGGCCTTGTCGGGGAGCTGTTTTTT. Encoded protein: CASSVSGGLVGELFF.

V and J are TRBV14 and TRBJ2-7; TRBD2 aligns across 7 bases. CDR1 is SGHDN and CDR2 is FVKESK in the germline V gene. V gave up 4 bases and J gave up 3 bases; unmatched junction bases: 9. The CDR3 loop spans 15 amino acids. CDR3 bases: TGTGCCAGCAGCCCCGACGAGGGAGGGTACTACGAGCAGTACTTC. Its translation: CASSPDEGGYYEQYF.

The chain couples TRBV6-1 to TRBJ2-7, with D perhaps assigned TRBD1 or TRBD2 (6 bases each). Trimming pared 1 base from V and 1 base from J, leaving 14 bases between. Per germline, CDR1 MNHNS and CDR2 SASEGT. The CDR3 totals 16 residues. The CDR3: CASSEVGGSISYEQYF. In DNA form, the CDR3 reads TGTGCCAGCAGTGAAGTGGGGGGCTCGATATCCTACGAGCAGTACTTC.

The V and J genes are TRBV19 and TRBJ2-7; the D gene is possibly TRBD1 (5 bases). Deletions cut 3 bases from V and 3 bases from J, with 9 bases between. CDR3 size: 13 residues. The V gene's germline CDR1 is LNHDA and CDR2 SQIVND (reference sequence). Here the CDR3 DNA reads TGTGCCAGTAGTATCCCTGACAGCTACGAGCAGTACTTC. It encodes CASSIPDSYEQYF.

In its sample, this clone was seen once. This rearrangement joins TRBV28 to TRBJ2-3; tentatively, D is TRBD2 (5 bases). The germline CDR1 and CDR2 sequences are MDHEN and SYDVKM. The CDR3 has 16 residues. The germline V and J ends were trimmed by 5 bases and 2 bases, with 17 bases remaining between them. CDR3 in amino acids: CASSSSVEIFTDTQYF. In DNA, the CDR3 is TGTGCCAGCAGTAGTAGCGTGGAAATCTTCACAGATACGCAGTATTTT.

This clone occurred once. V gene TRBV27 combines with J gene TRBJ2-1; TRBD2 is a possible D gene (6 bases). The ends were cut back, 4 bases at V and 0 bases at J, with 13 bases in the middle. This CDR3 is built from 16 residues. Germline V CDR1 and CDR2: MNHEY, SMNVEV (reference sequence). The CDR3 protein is CASSSYSGSSYNEQFF. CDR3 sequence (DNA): TGTGCCAGCAGTTCCTATAGCGGAAGCTCCTACAATGAGCAGTTCTTC.

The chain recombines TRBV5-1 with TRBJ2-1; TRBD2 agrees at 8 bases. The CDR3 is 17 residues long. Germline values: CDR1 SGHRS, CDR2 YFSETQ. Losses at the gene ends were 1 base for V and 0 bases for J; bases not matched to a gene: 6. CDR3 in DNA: TGCGCCAGCAGCTTGAACCCCAGCGGGAGCTCCTACAATGAGCAGTTCTTC. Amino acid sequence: CASSLNPSGSSYNEQFF. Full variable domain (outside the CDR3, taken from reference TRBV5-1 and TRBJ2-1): KAGVTQTPRYLIKTRGQQVTLSCSPISGHRSVSWYQQTPGQGLQFLFEYFSETQRNKGNFPGRFSGRQFSNSRSEMNVSTLELGDSALYLCASSLNPSGSSYNEQFFGPGTRLTVL.

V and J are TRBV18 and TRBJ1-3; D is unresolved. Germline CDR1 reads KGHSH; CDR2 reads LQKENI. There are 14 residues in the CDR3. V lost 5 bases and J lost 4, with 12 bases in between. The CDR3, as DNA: TGTGCCAGCTCAGACTTGAGCTCCGGAAACACCATATATTTT. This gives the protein CASSDLSSGNTIYF.

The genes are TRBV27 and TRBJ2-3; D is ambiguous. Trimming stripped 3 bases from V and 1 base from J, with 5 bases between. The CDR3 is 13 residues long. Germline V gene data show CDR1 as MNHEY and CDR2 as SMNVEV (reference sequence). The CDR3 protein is CASSLRGTDTQYF. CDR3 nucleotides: TGTGCCAGCAGTTTGCGAGGCACAGATACGCAGTATTTT.

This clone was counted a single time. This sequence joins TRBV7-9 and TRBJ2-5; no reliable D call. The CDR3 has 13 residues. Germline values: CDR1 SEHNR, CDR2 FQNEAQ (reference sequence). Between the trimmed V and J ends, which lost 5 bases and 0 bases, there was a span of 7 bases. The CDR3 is CASSVEYQETQYF. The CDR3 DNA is TGTGCCAGCAGCGTGGAGTACCAAGAGACCCAGTACTTC.

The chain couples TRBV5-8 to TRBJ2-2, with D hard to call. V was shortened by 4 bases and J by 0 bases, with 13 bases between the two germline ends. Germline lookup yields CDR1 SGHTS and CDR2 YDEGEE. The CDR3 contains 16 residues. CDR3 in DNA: TGTGCCAGCAGCCTGCGGACGCTGACGAACACCGGGGAGCTGTTTTTT. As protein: CASSLRTLTNTGELFF.

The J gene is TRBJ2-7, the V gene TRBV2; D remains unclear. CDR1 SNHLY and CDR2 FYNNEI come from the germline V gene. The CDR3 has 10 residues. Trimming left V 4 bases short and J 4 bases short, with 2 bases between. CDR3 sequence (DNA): TGTGCCAGCAGTGTATACGAGCAGTACTTC. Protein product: CASSVYEQYF.

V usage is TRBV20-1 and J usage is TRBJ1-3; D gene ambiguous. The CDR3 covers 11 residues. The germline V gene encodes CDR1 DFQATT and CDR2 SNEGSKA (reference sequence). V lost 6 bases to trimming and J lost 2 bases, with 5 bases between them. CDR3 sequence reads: CSATAGNTIYF. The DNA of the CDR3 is TGCAGTGCCACCGCTGGAAACACCATATATTTT.

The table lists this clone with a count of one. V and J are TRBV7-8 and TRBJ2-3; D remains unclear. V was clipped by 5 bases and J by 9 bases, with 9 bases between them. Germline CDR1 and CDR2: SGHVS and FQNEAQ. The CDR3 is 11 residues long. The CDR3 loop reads CASSPSITQYF. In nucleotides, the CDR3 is TGTGCCAGCAGCCCTTCCATCACGCAGTATTTT.

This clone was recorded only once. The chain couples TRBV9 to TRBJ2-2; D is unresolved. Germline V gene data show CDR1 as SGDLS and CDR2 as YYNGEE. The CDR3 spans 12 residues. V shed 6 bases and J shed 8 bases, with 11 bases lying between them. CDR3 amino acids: CASTQVAGELFF. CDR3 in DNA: TGTGCCAGCACCCAGGTGGCGGGGGAGCTGTTTTTT.

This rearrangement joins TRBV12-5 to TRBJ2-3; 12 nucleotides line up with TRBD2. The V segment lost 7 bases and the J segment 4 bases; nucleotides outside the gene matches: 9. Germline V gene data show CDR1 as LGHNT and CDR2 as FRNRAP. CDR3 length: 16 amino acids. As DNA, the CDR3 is TGTGCTAGTGCCCCCGGGCGACTAGCGGGAGCAGATACGCAGTATTTT. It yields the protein CASAPGRLAGADTQYF.

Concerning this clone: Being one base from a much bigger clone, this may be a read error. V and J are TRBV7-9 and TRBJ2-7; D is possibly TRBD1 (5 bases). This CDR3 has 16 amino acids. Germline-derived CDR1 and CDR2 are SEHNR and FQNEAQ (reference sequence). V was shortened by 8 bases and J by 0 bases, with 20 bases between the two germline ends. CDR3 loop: CASGLPGHRSSYEQYF. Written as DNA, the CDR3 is TGTGCCAGCGGCCTCCCAGGGCACAGGAGCTCCTACGAGCAGTACTTC. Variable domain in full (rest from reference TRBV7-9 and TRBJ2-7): DTGVSQNPRHKITKRGQNVTFRCDPISEHNRLYWYRQTLGQGPEFLTYFQNEAQLEKSRLLSDRFSAERPKGSFSTLEIQRTEQGDSAMYLCASGLPGHRSSYEQYFGPGTRLTVT.

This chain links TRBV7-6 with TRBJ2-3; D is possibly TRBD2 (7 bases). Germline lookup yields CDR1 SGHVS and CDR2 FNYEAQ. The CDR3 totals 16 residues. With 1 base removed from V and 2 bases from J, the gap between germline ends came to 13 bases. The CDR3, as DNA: TGTGCCAGCAGCTTAGGGGCGGGGGCCGCCACAGATACGCAGTATTTT. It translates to CASSLGAGAATDTQYF.

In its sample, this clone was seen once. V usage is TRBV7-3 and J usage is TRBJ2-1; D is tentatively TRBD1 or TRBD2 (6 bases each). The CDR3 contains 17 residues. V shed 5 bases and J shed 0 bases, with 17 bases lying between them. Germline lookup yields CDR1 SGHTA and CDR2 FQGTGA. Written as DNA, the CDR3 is TGTGCCAGCAGCAAGGGGGGTAGACTAAGCTCCTACAATGAGCAGTTCTTC. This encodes CASSKGGRLSSYNEQFF.

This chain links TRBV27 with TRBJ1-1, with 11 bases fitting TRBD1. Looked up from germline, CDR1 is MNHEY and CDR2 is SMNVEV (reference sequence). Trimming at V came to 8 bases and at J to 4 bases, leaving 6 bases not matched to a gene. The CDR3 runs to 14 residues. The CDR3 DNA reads TGTGCCAGCGGGGACAGGGGGGCGCTCACTGAAGCTTTCTTT. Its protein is CASGDRGALTEAFF.

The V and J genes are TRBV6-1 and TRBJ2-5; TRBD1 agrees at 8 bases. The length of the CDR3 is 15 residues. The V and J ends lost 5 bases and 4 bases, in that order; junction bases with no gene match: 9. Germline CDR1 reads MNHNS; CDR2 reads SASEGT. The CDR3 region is CASSTDRTGLETQYF. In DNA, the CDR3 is TGTGCCAGCAGTACTGACAGGACAGGGCTAGAGACCCAGTACTTC.